Below are 3 T cell receptor beta chains sequenced from a single sample in a study of blood T cell repertoires in COVID-19. Assay: immunoSEQ multiplex PCR; the TCRdb copy retains only in-frame clones and omits some. The sample has about 50,000 clones, more than 70% seen once; the top ten hold approximately 9.6%. The sequenced sample was peripheral blood. These receptors all come from a man aged 45-65 years with active COVID-19.

The J gene is TRBJ1-1, the V gene TRBV6-6, with 7 bases lining up with TRBD1. J lost 1 base, V lost 5 bases, and 4 bases had no gene match. The germline gives CDR1 MNHNY, CDR2 SVGAGI (reference sequence). This CDR3 is built from 14 residues. The CDR3 here is CASSTTGENTEAFF. DNA for the CDR3: TGTGCCAGCAGTACCACAGGGGAGAACACTGAAGCTTTCTTT.

To note about this clone: Mismatch with germline at one junction end may stem from a read error. The V and J genes are TRBV5-1 and TRBJ2-7; 8 bases map to TRBD2. CDR3 length: 16 amino acids. From germline, CDR1 is SGHRS and CDR2 YFSETQ. For the CDR3, the DNA is TGCGCCCGCAGCCCGGGGGGGGGCCTGGGTTTCTACGAGCAGTACTTC. Its protein is CARSPGGGLGFYEQYF.

The chain links TRBV5-1 to TRBJ2-2; D may be TRBD1 (6 bases). The CDR3 is made up of 14 amino acids. CDR1 and CDR2 (germline): SGHRS, YFSETQ. V lost 1 base and J lost 5, with 9 bases in between. For the CDR3, the DNA is TGCGCCAGCAGCTTGACAGGGATAACCGGGGAGCTGTTTTTT. The encoded protein is CASSLTGITGELFF.